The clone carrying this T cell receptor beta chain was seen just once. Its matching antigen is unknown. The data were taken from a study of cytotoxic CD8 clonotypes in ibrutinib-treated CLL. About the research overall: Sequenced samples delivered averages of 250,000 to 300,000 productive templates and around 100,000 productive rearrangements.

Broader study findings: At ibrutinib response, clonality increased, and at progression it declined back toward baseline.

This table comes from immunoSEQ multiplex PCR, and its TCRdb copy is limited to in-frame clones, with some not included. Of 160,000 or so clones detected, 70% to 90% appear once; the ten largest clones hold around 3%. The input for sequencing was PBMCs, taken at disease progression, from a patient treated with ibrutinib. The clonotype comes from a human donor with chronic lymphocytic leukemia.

CDR3 DNA: TGTGCCAGTAGTATAGATCTTTTGGGAAAACTGTTTTTT. It yields the protein CASSIDLLGKLFF. The rearrangement joins TRBV19 to TRBJ1-4; D remains ambiguous. The CDR3 is 13 residues long. CDR1 and CDR2 from the germline V gene are LNHDA and SQIVND (reference sequence). Trimming cost V 0 bases and J 10 bases, with 9 bases left between them.